Below are 15 T cell receptor beta chains sequenced from a single sample in a study of T-cell reconstitution after alpha-beta-depleted transplantation in children. Library preparation (for TCRbeta) was performed with unique molecular identifiers. TCRdb re-called the PCR reads with MiXCR, one entry per CDR3 protein. The sample consists of some 600,000 distinct CDR3 sequences, 16% of them appearing once. The sequencing used PBMCs from the stem cell graft donor, collected from the stem cell graft. The receptor source for this set is a human donor who donated a stem cell graft to a child with acute myeloid leukemia.

There are many counts of this clonotype. The genes are TRBV5-1 and TRBJ2-1; D might be TRBD2 (6 bases). The germline CDR1 and CDR2 sequences are SGHRS and YFSETQ. Trimming removed 1 base at V and 7 bases at J, with 15 bases between. CDR3 length: 15 amino acids. The CDR3 is CASSLISGRGNEQFF. The DNA of the CDR3 is TGCGCCAGCAGCTTGATTAGCGGTAGAGGGAATGAGCAGTTCTTC.

V is TRBV7-2 and J is TRBJ1-5; D not resolved. Germline V gene sequence: CDR1 SGHTA, CDR2 FQGNSA. V lost 5 bases and J lost 5, with 16 bases in between. This CDR3 has 15 residues. DNA of the CDR3: TGTGCCAGCAGCCCCGTTCGCGGCGGTTATCAGCCCCAGCATTTT. Encoded protein: CASSPVRGGYQPQHF. The full variable domain, in which reference TRBV7-2 and TRBJ1-5 provide the parts outside the CDR3, is GAGVSQSPSNKVTEKGKDVELRCDPISGHTALYWYRQSLGQGLEFLIYFQGNSAPDKSGLPSDRFSAERTGGSVSTLTIQRTQQEDSAVYLCASSPVRGGYQPQHFGDGTRLSIL.

This clonotype appeared once. A single base separates this from a much larger clone, so it may be a read error. The chain joins TRBV4-3 to TRBJ2-7; 7 bases match TRBD1. This CDR3 spans 14 amino acids. Germline V gene lookup returns CDR1 LGHNA and CDR2 YSLEER. CDR3 region: CASNQTMTGREQYF. In DNA, the CDR3 is TGCGCCAGCAACCAAACTATGACAGGGCGAGAGCAGTACTTC.

The genes are TRBV2 and TRBJ2-2; D is ambiguous. Germline V lookup: CDR1 SNHLY, CDR2 FYNNEI. The CDR3 sequence is 16 residues long. The V gene lost 6 bases and the J gene lost 0 bases, with 14 bases spanning the gap. CDR3 in amino acids: CASSENAIANTGELFF. CDR3 nucleotides: TGTGCCAGCAGCGAAAACGCCATAGCGAACACCGGGGAGCTGTTTTTT.

To note about this clonotype: A read error may be the cause here, since a much bigger clone is one base away. In nucleotides, the CDR3 is TGTGCCAGCAGCTTAGTAAACAGCGAGTTCTTC. It encodes CASSLVNSEFF. The gene calls are TRBV7-2 and TRBJ2-1; no clear D. The germline V gene has CDR1 SGHTA and CDR2 FQGNSA. Trimming took off 1 base at V and 14 bases at J, with 9 bases between the two ends. The CDR3 covers 11 residues. The whole variable domain, filled in from reference TRBV7-2 and TRBJ2-1, reads GAGVSQSPSNKVTEKGKDVELRCDPISGHTALYWYRQSLGQGLEFLIYFQGNSAPDKSGLPSDRFSAERTGGSVSTLTIQRTQQEDSAVYLCASSLVNSEFFGPGTRLTVL.

This clonotype has a handful of counts. CDR3: CSARVKGRHEQYF. The CDR3 DNA is TGCAGTGCTAGAGTAAAGGGGCGGCACGAGCAGTACTTC. The chain couples TRBV20-1 to TRBJ2-7; tentatively, D is TRBD1 (5 bases). The CDR3 contains 13 residues. The germline V gene has CDR1 DFQATT and CDR2 SNEGSKA (reference sequence). V was clipped by 1 base and J by 5 bases, with 12 bases between them.

This clonotype was seen ten or more times. The rearrangement links TRBV20-1 to TRBJ1-1; the D gene is possibly TRBD1 (6 bases). In germline, CDR1 is DFQATT, CDR2 SNEGSKA (reference sequence). The CDR3 is 18 amino acids. Trimming stripped 1 base from V and 2 bases from J, with 23 bases between. The CDR3 spells CSARAVTGPVVSNTEAFF. The CDR3 DNA follows: TGCAGTGCTAGAGCTGTTACAGGGCCGGTAGTTAGCAACACTGAAGCTTTCTTT.

This clonotype was found many times. V usage is TRBV15 and J usage is TRBJ2-3, with TRBD2 matching 7 bases. The ends lost 1 base at V and 0 bases at J; junction bases unmatched: 4. This CDR3 has 16 amino acids. The germline CDR1 and CDR2 sequences are LNHNV and YYDKDF (reference sequence). CDR3 bases: TGTGCCACCAGCAGAGTAGCGGGTACGAGCACAGATACGCAGTATTTT. Translating gives CATSRVAGTSTDTQYF.

This clonotype has only a few counts. This rearrangement joins TRBV7-2 to TRBJ2-7; 10 positions match TRBD2. Germline lookup yields CDR1 SGHTA and CDR2 FQGNSA. This CDR3 region has 15 residues. After removal of 3 bases from V and 2 bases from J, the junction contained 4 bases not matched to a gene. This CDR3 reads CASSLGSGGTYEQYF. CDR3 coding DNA: TGTGCCAGCAGCTTGGGTAGCGGGGGGACCTACGAGCAGTACTTC.

V gene TRBV5-1 combines with J gene TRBJ1-1; no clear D gene. V lost 5 bases and J 1 base, leaving 12 bases between the germline ends. The germline gives CDR1 SGHRS, CDR2 YFSETQ. The CDR3 contains 14 residues. The CDR3 DNA sequence: TGCGCCAGCAGTCCCGACGACTGGAACACTGAAGCTTTCTTT. This sequence encodes CASSPDDWNTEAFF.

The sample holds many counts of this clonotype. The V call is TRBV12-3 or TRBV12-4, the J call TRBJ2-1; D is possibly TRBD2 (9 bases). The CDR3 covers 14 residues. V gave up 6 bases and J gave up 6 bases, with 15 bases separating them. CDR3 bases: TGTGCCAGCAGATCTAGCGGGACAGGCAATGAGCAGTTCTTC. Protein sequence: CASRSSGTGNEQFF.

This clonotype was counted at least ten times. The V call is TRBV7-8, the J call TRBJ2-2, with TRBD1 matching 8 bases. The V and J ends lost 2 bases and 7 bases, in that order; junction bases with no gene match: 12. The germline CDR1 and CDR2 sequences are SGHVS and FQNEAQ. The CDR3 runs to 17 residues. The DNA for the CDR3 is TGTGCCAGCAGCTTATCCCCAGGGGGCGTAGAAGTCGGGGAGCTGTTTTTT. Protein sequence: CASSLSPGGVEVGELFF.

This clonotype showed up just a few times. The V call is TRBV7-2, the J call TRBJ1-5; D perhaps matches TRBD1 (5 bases). Between the trimmed V and J ends, which lost 2 bases and 7 bases, there was a span of 15 bases. The CDR3 has 15 residues. CDR1 SGHTA and CDR2 FQGNSA come from the germline V gene. The CDR3 coding sequence is TGTGCCAGCAGCTTATTAGGACACGTAGGACAGCCCCAGCATTTT. This translates into CASSLLGHVGQPQHF.

This clonotype has a count of ten or more. This chain joins TRBV7-2 and TRBJ2-3; D is unresolved. The CDR3 is 13 residues long. From germline, CDR1 is SGHTA and CDR2 FQGNSA. V gave up 2 bases and J gave up 2 bases, with 5 bases separating them. CDR3 protein: CASSLLPTDTQYF. The CDR3 bases are TGTGCCAGCAGCTTACTCCCCACAGATACGCAGTATTTT.

This clonotype was detected many times. This rearrangement joins TRBV27 to TRBJ2-7; possible D gene TRBD2, 6 bases. The CDR3 extends over 14 amino acids. Germline V CDR1 and CDR2: MNHEY, SMNVEV (reference sequence). Trimming shortened V by 6 bases and J by 0 bases, and 12 bases separated the two germline ends. The CDR3 DNA is TGTGCCAGCAGCGCGGGACTGAACTCCTACGAGCAGTACTTC. It is translated as CASSAGLNSYEQYF.